Sequencing of this T cell receptor beta chain was carried out in a study of radiotherapy plus CTLA-4 blockade in lung cancer. TCRdb's table, derived via immunoSEQ multiplex PCR, lists solely in-frame clones and lacks some. The data hold around 30,000 clones, with 60% to 80% observed a single time. V lost 7 bases and J lost 4, with 4 bases in between. CDR1 is SNHLY and CDR2 is FYNNEI in the germline V gene. The CDR3 covers 11 residues. The chain recombines TRBV2 with TRBJ2-2, with D unresolved. The TCR was taken from a human donor with non-small cell lung cancer whose response to radiotherapy plus ipilimumab could not be evaluated. The sample in question was peripheral blood, obtained from a patient treated with radiotherapy plus ipilimumab. This chain's CDR3 is CASTSTGELFF. As DNA, the CDR3 is TGTGCCAGCACGAGCACCGGGGAGCTGTTTTTT.